The entry below gives a single T cell receptor beta chain sequence along with its context. What it binds is not known. At one of its ends the junction is not consistent with the germline gene, which may arise from a read error. Profiling relied on immunoSEQ multiplex PCR, and the TCRdb table lists in-frame clones only, not all of them. The data show hundreds of thousands of clones, roughly 95% seen once. As defined, naive CD8 cells were CD45RO-negative and positively selected for CCR7, with terminally differentiated effector memory CD45RA+ cells excluded. The data were obtained in a study of shared clonotypes between healthy human individuals. Study-wide points: Genetic and exposure-history diversity was limited by the few donors. Larger estimated richness was generally recorded for naive subsets relative to memory subsets.

There are 13 residues in the CDR3. Germline V gene lookup returns CDR1 LGHNA and CDR2 YNFKEQ. This chain uses TRBV4-2 with TRBJ2-1; 7 nucleotides line up with TRBD2. Input material: naive CD8+ T cells sorted from blood. The source of this sequence is a woman in her thirties in good health. CDR3: CASTVLSGSFPVF. In DNA form, the CDR3 reads TGTGCCAGCACCGTACTTAGCGGGTCCTTCCCGGTCTTC.